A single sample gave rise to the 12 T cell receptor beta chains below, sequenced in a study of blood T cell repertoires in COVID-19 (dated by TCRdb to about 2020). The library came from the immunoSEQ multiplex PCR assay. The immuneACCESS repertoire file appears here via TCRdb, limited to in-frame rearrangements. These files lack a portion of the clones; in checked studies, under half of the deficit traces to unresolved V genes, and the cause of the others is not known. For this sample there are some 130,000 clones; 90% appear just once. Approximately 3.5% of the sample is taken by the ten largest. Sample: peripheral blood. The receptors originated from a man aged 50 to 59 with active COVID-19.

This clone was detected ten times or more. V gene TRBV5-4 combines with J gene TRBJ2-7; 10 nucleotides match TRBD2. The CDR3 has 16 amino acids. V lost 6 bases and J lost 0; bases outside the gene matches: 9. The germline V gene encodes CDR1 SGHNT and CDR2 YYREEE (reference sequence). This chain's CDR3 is CASTPEGLADSYEQYV. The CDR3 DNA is TGTGCCAGCACCCCCGAAGGACTAGCGGACTCCTACGAGCAGTACGTC.

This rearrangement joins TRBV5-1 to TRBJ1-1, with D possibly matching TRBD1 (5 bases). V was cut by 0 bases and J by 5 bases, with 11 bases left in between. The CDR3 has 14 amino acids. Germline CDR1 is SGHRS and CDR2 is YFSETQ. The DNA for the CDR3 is TGCGCCAGCAGCTTGGCCGGGGGGACGACTGAAGCTTTCTTT. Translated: CASSLAGGTTEAFF. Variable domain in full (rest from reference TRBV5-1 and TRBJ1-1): KAGVTQTPRYLIKTRGQQVTLSCSPISGHRSVSWYQQTPGQGLQFLFEYFSETQRNKGNFPGRFSGRQFSNSRSEMNVSTLELGDSALYLCASSLAGGTTEAFFGQGTRLTVV.

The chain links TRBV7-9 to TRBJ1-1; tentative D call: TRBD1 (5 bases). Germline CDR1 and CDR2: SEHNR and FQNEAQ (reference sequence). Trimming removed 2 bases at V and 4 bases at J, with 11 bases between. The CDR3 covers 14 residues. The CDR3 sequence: CASSLSLGATEAFF. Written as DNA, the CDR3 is TGTGCCAGCAGCTTATCGCTAGGGGCCACTGAAGCTTTCTTT. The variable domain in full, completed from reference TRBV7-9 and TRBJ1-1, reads DTGVSQNPRHKITKRGQNVTFRCDPISEHNRLYWYRQTLGQGPEFLTYFQNEAQLEKSRLLSDRFSAERPKGSFSTLEIQRTEQGDSAMYLCASSLSLGATEAFFGQGTRLTVV.

CDR3 nucleotides: TGCGCCAGCAGCCAAGGACCCTTGGGTAGCGGTTCTTCCTACGAGCAGTACGTC. Translated: CASSQGPLGSGSSYEQYV. This chain uses TRBV4-1 with TRBJ2-7; possible D gene TRBD2, 6 bases. The germline CDR1 and CDR2 sequences are MGHRA and YSYEKL. The CDR3 runs 18 residues. Trimming removed 1 base at V and 1 base at J, with 20 bases between.

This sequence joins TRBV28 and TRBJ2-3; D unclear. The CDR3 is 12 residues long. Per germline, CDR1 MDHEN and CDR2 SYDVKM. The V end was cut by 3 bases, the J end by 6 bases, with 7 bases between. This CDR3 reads CASSFLRDTQYF. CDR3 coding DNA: TGTGCCAGCAGTTTTTTGAGGGATACGCAGTATTTT.

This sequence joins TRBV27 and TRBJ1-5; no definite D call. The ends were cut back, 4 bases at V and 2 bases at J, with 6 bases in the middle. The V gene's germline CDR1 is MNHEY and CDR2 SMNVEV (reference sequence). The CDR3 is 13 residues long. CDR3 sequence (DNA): TGTGCCAGCAGTTGGCGGGGCAATCAGCCCCAGCATTTT. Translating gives CASSWRGNQPQHF.

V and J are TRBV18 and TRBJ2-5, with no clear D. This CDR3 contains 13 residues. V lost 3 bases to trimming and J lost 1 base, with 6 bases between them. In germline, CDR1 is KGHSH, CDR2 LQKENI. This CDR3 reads CASSPRVQETQYF. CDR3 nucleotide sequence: TGTGCCAGCTCACCCCGGGTCCAAGAGACCCAGTACTTC.

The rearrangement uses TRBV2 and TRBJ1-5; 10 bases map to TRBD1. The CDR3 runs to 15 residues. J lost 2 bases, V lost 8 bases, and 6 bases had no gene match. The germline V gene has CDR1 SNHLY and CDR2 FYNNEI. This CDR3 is CASSRQGAGNQPQHF. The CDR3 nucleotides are TGTGCCAGCTCCAGACAGGGGGCGGGCAATCAGCCCCAGCATTTT.

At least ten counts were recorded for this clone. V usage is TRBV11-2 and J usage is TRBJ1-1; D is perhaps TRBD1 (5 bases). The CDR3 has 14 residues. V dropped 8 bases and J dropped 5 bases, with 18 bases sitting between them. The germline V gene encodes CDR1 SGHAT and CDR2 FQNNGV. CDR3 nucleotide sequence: TGTGCCAGCTCCCTTGAAGGGGTGGGAACTGAAGCTTTCTTT. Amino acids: CASSLEGVGTEAFF.

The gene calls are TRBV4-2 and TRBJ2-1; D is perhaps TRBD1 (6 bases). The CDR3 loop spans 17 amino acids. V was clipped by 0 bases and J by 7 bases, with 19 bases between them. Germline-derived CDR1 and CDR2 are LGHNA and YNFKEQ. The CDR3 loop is CASSQETGPLSPNEQFF. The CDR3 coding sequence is TGTGCCAGCAGCCAAGAGACAGGACCCCTTTCCCCGAATGAGCAGTTCTTC.

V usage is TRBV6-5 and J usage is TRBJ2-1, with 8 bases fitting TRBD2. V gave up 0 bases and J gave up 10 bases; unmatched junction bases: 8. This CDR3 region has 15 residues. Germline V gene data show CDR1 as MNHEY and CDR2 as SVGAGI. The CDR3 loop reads CASSYSREGLPEQFF. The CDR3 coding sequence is TGTGCCAGCAGTTACTCACGGGAGGGCCTTCCCGAGCAGTTCTTC.

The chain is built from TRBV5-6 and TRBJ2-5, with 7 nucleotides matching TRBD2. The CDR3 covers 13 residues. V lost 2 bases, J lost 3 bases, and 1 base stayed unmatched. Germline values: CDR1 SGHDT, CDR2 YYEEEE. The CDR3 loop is CASSFRGEETQYF. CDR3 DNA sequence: TGTGCCAGCAGCTTTCGGGGGGAAGAGACCCAGTACTTC.